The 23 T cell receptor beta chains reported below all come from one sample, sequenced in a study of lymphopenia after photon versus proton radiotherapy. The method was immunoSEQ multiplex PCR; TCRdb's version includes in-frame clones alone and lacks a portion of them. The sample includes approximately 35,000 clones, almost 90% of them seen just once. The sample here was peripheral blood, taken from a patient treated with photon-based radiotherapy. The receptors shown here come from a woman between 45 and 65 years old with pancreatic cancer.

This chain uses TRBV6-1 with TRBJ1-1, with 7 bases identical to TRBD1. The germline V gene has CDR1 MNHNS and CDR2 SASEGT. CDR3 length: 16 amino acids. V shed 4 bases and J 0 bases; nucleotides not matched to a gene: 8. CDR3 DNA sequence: TGTGCCAGCAGTGCGGGACAGTCCTTCATGAACACTGAAGCTTTCTTT. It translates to CASSAGQSFMNTEAFF.

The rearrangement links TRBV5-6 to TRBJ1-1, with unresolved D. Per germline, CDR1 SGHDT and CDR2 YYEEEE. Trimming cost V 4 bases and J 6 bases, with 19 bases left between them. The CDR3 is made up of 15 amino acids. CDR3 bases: TGTGCCAGCAGCCCGGGGAGCGGTATAAGGGCTGAAGCTTTCTTT. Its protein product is CASSPGSGIRAEAFF.

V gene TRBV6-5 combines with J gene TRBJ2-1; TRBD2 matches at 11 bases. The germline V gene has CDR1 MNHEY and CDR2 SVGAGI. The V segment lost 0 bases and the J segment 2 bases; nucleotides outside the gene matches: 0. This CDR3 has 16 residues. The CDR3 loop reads CASSYSTSGAYNEQFF. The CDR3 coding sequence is TGTGCCAGCAGTTACTCGACTAGCGGGGCCTACAATGAGCAGTTCTTC.

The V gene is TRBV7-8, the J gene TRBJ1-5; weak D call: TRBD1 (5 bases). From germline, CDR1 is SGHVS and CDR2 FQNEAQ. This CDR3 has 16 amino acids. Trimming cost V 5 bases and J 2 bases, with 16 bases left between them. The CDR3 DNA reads TGTGCCAGCAGCCTAGAGGGCAGGGTTGGCAATCAGCCCCAGCATTTT. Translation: CASSLEGRVGNQPQHF.

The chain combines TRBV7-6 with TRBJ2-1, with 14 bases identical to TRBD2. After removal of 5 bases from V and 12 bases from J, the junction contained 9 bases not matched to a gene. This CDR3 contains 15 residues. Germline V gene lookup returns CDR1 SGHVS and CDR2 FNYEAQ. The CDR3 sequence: CASSGGTSGSGGQFF. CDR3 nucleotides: TGTGCCAGCAGCGGCGGGACTAGCGGGAGTGGGGGGCAGTTCTTC.

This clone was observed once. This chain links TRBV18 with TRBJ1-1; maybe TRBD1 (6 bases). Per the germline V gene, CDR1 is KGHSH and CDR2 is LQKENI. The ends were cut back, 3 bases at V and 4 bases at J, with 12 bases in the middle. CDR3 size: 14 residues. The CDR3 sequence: CASSPQEQGTEAFF. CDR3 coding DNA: TGTGCCAGCTCACCTCAAGAACAGGGCACTGAAGCTTTCTTT.

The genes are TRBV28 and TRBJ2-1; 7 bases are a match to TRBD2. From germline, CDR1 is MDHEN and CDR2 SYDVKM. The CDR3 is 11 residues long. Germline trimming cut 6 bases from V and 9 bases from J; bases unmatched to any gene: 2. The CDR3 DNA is TGTGCCAGCAGGCGGGAGCTTGAGCAGTTCTTC. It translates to CASRRELEQFF.

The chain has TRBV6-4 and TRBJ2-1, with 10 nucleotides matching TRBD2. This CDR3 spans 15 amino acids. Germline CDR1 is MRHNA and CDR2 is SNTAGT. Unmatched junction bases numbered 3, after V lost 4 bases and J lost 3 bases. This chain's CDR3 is CASSGTSGGYNEQFF. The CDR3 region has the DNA TGTGCCAGCAGTGGGACTAGCGGAGGCTACAATGAGCAGTTCTTC.

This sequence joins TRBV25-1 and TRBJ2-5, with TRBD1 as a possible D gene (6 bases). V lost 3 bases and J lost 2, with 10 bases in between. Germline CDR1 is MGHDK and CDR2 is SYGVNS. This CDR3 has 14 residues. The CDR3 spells CASSDVGQQETQYF. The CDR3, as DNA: TGTGCCAGCAGTGATGTTGGACAGCAAGAGACCCAGTACTTC.

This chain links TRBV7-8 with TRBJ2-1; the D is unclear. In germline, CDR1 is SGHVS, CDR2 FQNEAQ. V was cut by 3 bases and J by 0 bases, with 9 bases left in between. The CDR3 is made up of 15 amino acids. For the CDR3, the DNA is TGTGCCAGCAGCTTCTTTCCGAGCTCCTACAATGAGCAGTTCTTC. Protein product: CASSFFPSSYNEQFF.

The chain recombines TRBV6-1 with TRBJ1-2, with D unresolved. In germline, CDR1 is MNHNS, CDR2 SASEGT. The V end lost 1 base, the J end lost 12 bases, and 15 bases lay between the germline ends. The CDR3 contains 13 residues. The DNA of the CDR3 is TGTGCCAGCAGTGAAGACTGGGCCCTTGGGGACACCTTC. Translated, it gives CASSEDWALGDTF.

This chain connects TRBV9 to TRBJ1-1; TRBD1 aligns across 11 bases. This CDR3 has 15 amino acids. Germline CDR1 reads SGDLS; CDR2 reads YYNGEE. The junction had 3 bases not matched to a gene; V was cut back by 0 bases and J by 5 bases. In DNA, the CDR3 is TGTGCCAGCAGCGTAGCAGGGACAGGGGGGACTGAAGCTTTCTTT. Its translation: CASSVAGTGGTEAFF.

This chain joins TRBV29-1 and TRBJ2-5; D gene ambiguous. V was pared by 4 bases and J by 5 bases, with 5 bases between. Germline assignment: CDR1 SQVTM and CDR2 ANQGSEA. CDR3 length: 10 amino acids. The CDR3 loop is CSVGVETQYF. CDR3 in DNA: TGCAGCGTTGGGGTGGAGACCCAGTACTTC.

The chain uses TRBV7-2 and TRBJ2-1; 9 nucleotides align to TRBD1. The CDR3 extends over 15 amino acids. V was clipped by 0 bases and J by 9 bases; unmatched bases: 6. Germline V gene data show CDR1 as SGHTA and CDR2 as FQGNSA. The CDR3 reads CASSLAGTGISEQFF. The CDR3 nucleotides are TGTGCCAGCAGCTTAGCCGGGACAGGGATTTCTGAGCAGTTCTTC.

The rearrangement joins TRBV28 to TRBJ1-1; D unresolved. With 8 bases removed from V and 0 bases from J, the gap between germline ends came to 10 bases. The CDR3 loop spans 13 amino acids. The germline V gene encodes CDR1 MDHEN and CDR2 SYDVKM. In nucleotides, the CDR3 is TGTGCCAGCTATTCCCCCATGAACACTGAAGCTTTCTTT. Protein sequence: CASYSPMNTEAFF.

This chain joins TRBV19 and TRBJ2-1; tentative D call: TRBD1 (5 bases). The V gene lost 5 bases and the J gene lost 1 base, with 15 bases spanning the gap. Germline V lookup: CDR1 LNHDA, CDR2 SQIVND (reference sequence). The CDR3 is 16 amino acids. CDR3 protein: CASSPRQGFSYNEQFF. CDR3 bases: TGTGCCAGTAGTCCCAGGCAGGGCTTTTCCTACAATGAGCAGTTCTTC.

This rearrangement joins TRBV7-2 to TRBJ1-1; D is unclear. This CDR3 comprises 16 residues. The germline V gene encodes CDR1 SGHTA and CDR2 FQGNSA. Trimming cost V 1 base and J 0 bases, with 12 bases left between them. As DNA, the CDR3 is TGTGCCAGCAGCTTAGAGGCAGCTGGAATGAACACTGAAGCTTTCTTT. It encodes CASSLEAAGMNTEAFF.

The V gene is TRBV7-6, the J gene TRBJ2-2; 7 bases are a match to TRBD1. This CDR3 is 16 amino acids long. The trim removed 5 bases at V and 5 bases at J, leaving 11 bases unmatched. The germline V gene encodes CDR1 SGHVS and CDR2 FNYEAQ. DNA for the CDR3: TGTGCCAGCAGCCTGCAGACAGGGATGATAACCGGGGAGCTGTTTTTT. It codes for CASSLQTGMITGELFF. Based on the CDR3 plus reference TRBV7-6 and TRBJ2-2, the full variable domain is GAGVSQSPRYKVTKRGQDVALRCDPISGHVSLYWYRQALGQGPEFLTYFNYEAQQDKSGLPNDRFSAERPEGSISTLTIQRTEQRDSAMYRCASSLQTGMITGELFFGEGSRLTVL.

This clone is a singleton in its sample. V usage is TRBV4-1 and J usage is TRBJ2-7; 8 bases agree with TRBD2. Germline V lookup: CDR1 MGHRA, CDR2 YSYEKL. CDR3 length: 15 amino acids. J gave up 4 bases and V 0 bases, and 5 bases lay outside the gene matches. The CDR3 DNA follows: TGCGCCAGCAGCCAAGAAATCACTAGCGGTTACGAGCAGTACTTC. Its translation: CASSQEITSGYEQYF.

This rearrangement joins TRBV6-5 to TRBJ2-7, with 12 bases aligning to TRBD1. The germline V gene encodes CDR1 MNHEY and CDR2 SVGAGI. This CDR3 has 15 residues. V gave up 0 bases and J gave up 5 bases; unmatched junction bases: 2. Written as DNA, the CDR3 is TGTGCCAGCAGTTACTCGGGACAGGGGGCCGACGAGCAGTACTTC. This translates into CASSYSGQGADEQYF.

The CDR3 protein is CASSPGGDRVGEAFF. DNA of the CDR3: TGTGCCAGCAGCCCAGGGGGGGACAGGGTGGGTGAAGCTTTCTTT. This chain joins TRBV5-4 and TRBJ1-1, with TRBD1 matching over 9 bases. CDR1 is SGHNT and CDR2 is YYREEE in the germline V gene (reference sequence). Trimming at V came to 4 bases and at J to 7 bases, leaving 11 bases not matched to a gene. The CDR3 covers 15 residues. Complete variable domain (other parts from reference TRBV5-4 and TRBJ1-1): ETGVTQSPTHLIKTRGQQVTLRCSSQSGHNTVSWYQQALGQGPQFIFQYYREEENGRGNFPPRFSGLQFPNYSSELNVNALELDDSALYLCASSPGGDRVGEAFFGQGTRLTVV.

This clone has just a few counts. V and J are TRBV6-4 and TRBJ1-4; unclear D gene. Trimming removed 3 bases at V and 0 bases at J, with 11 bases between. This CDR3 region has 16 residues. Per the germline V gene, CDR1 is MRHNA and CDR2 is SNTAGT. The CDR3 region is CASSEPPGATNEKLFF. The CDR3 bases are TGTGCCAGCAGTGAGCCCCCCGGGGCAACTAATGAAAAACTGTTTTTT.

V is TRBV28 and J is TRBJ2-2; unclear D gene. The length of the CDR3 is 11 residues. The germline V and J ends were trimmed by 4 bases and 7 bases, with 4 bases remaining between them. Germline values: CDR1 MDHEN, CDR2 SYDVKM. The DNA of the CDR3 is TGTGCCAGCAGTTACTACGGGGAGCTGTTTTTT. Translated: CASSYYGELFF.